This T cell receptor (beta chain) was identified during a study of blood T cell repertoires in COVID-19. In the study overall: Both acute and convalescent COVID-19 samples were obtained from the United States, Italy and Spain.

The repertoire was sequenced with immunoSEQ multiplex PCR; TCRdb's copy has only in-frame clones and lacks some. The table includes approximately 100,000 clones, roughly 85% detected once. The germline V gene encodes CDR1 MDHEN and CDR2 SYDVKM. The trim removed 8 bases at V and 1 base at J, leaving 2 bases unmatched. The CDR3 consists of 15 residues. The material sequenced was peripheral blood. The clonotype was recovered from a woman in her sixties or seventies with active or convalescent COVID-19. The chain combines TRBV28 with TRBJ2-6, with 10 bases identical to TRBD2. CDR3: CASGAGGSGANVLTF. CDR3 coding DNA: TGTGCCAGCGGAGCGGGGGGGTCTGGGGCCAACGTCCTGACTTTC.